Following are 24 T cell receptor beta chains from one sample sequenced in a study of OX40 agonist ivuxolimab in advanced cancers. The protocol used for the library was the immunoSEQ multiplex PCR assay. This immuneACCESS table, as held by TCRdb, lists in-frame sequences with V and J called but not all clones. Of the missing ones, under half trace to an unresolved V gene in checked studies; the others have no known cause. This sample holds more than 80,000 clones; 85% to 95% were observed only once. The top ten constitute about 0.27% of the sample. This sample comprised CD4+ or CD8+ T cells sorted from blood, obtained in a trial of the OX40 agonist ivuxolimab. The receptors shown here come from an adult with an advanced solid tumor such as melanoma, head and neck, liver or kidney cancer.

J is TRBJ2-1 and V is TRBV5-1; tentatively, D is TRBD2 (6 bases). The germline V and J ends were trimmed by 2 bases and 2 bases, with 11 bases remaining between them. Germline CDR1 and CDR2: SGHRS and YFSETQ. The CDR3 loop spans 15 amino acids. CDR3 nucleotide sequence: TGCGCCAGCAGCTTCGGGACTCCTACCTACAATGAGCAGTTCTTC. Encoded protein: CASSFGTPTYNEQFF.

The V and J genes are TRBV6-6 and TRBJ1-5, with a possible D match to TRBD1 (5 bases). The CDR3 is 13 amino acids. V lost 10 bases and J 9 bases, leaving 19 bases between the germline ends. Germline V gene sequence: CDR1 MNHNY, CDR2 SVGAGI (reference sequence). DNA for the CDR3: TGTGCCACCCAATGGGACCGGCGTCGGCCCCAGCATTTT. It specifies CATQWDRRRPQHF.

The chain carries TRBV28 and TRBJ2-4; the D gene could be TRBD1 or TRBD2 (5 bases each). Germline assignment: CDR1 MDHEN and CDR2 SYDVKM. Trimming pared 3 bases from V and 0 bases from J, leaving 15 bases between. The CDR3 has 17 residues. The CDR3 DNA is TGTGCCAGCAGTTTCCCTCTGAGGGGCGAAGCCAAAAACATTCAGTACTTC. This translates into CASSFPLRGEAKNIQYF.

The chain joins TRBV30 to TRBJ2-1; 9 nucleotides line up with TRBD1. The germline V gene encodes CDR1 GTSNPN and CDR2 SVGIG (reference sequence). J gave up 2 bases and V 5 bases, and 10 bases lay outside the gene matches. The CDR3 spans 16 residues. As DNA, the CDR3 is TGTGCCTGGGCGAGAGCCGGGACAGGGACCTACAATGAGCAGTTCTTC. The encoded protein is CAWARAGTGTYNEQFF.

The rearrangement joins TRBV5-1 to TRBJ1-6; possible D gene TRBD1, 5 bases. CDR3 length equals 14 residues. The V end was cut by 4 bases, the J end by 5 bases, with 10 bases between. Germline CDR1 is SGHRS and CDR2 is YFSETQ. The CDR3 protein is CASSVDTDNSPLHF. CDR3 nucleotides: TGCGCCAGCAGCGTGGACACCGATAATTCACCCCTCCACTTT.

The chain couples TRBV28 to TRBJ2-1, with 9 bases that match TRBD1. This CDR3 comprises 15 residues. V lost 4 bases and J lost 4; bases outside the gene matches: 5. Germline lookup yields CDR1 MDHEN and CDR2 SYDVKM. DNA for the CDR3: TGTGCCAGCAGTTCCTCTGGGACAGGGTACAATGAGCAGTTCTTC. It specifies CASSSSGTGYNEQFF.

V and J are TRBV11-2 and TRBJ1-3; tentatively, D is TRBD1 (6 bases). In germline, CDR1 is SGHAT, CDR2 FQNNGV. The CDR3 is 15 residues long. Deletions cut 6 bases from V and 0 bases from J, with 12 bases between. Written as DNA, the CDR3 is TGTGCCAGCAGACCACAGGGTACCTCTGGAAACACCATATATTTT. Encoded protein: CASRPQGTSGNTIYF.

The rearrangement joins TRBV5-1 to TRBJ2-1, with TRBD2 identical over 7 bases. Germline loops: CDR1 SGHRS, CDR2 YFSETQ. The V segment lost 3 bases and the J segment 4 bases; nucleotides outside the gene matches: 7. The CDR3 covers 15 residues. The CDR3 DNA reads TGCGCCAGCAGCTCGAGCGGGGTGCGTTACAATGAGCAGTTCTTC. It is translated as CASSSSGVRYNEQFF.

V gene TRBV30 combines with J gene TRBJ2-3; TRBD1 is a possible D gene (7 bases). The CDR3 is 19 amino acids. Trimming took 4 bases from V and 1 from J, leaving 27 bases between them. CDR1 is GTSNPN, CDR2 SVGIG, per germline (reference sequence). DNA of the CDR3: TGTGCCTGGACGCGGGGAATGGCGCTAGGGGGCCTTGGCACAGATACGCAGTATTTT. Protein sequence: CAWTRGMALGGLGTDTQYF.

This clone was recorded only once. V and J are TRBV29-1 and TRBJ1-3; D unclear. This CDR3 region has 12 residues. The germline V and J ends were trimmed by 4 bases and 0 bases, with 4 bases remaining between them. The germline gives CDR1 SQVTM, CDR2 ANQGSEA. CDR3: CSVGVSGNTIYF. Written as DNA, the CDR3 is TGCAGCGTTGGAGTCTCTGGAAACACCATATATTTT.

This sequence joins TRBV6-1 and TRBJ1-5; D perhaps matches TRBD1 (6 bases). In germline, CDR1 is MNHNS, CDR2 SASEGT. Between the trimmed V and J ends, which lost 6 bases and 7 bases, there was a span of 13 bases. The CDR3 extends over 13 amino acids. CDR3 nucleotide sequence: TGTGCCAGCAGGATCACAGGGCACCAGCCCCAGCATTTT. Translated, it gives CASRITGHQPQHF.

This chain uses TRBV7-9 with TRBJ2-1; D is ambiguous. V shed 2 bases and J shed 15 bases, with 14 bases lying between them. CDR1 is SEHNR, CDR2 FQNEAQ, per germline (reference sequence). The CDR3 runs 12 residues. CDR3 amino acids: CASSLSDFSRFF. DNA for the CDR3: TGTGCCAGCAGCTTATCGGATTTCAGCCGGTTCTTC.

The rearrangement joins TRBV19 to TRBJ1-5; no firm D call. The V and J ends lost 7 bases and 5 bases respectively, with 15 bases between them. Germline V gene lookup returns CDR1 LNHDA and CDR2 SQIVND (reference sequence). The CDR3 runs 14 residues. The CDR3 sequence: CASMSRQGDQPQHF. The CDR3 DNA reads as TGTGCCAGTATGTCCCGCCAAGGCGATCAGCCCCAGCATTTT.

V is TRBV6-1 and J is TRBJ1-2; TRBD1 might be the D (6 bases). V lost 5 bases to trimming and J lost 8 bases, with 12 bases between them. This CDR3 spans 12 amino acids. CDR1 is MNHNS and CDR2 is SASEGT in the germline V gene. CDR3 sequence (DNA): TGTGCCAGCAGTTTACAGGGTTGGGGCTACACCTTC. It encodes CASSLQGWGYTF.

The chain combines TRBV7-9 with TRBJ1-1; D perhaps matches TRBD1 (6 bases). This CDR3 region has 14 residues. Deletions cut 9 bases from V and 4 bases from J, with 18 bases between. Germline V CDR1 and CDR2: SEHNR, FQNEAQ (reference sequence). This CDR3 is CASDTGIGSTEAFF. The CDR3 region has the DNA TGTGCCAGTGACACAGGGATCGGGAGCACTGAAGCTTTCTTT.

The V call is TRBV7-6, the J call TRBJ1-1; D remains unclear. V shed 2 bases and J shed 5 bases, with 9 bases lying between them. CDR1 is SGHVS and CDR2 is FNYEAQ in the germline V gene. The CDR3 extends over 13 amino acids. Here the CDR3 reads CASSLFSGTEAFF. The CDR3 bases are TGTGCCAGCAGCTTATTCTCGGGAACTGAAGCTTTCTTT.

The gene calls are TRBV5-4 and TRBJ2-7; D is perhaps TRBD2 (5 bases). Trimming took off 2 bases at V and 3 bases at J, with 24 bases between the two ends. This CDR3 has 18 amino acids. The germline CDR1 and CDR2 sequences are SGHNT and YYREEE (reference sequence). The CDR3 region is CASSFSNYSGMDDYEQYF. The DNA of the CDR3 is TGTGCCAGCAGCTTTAGCAATTACTCGGGAATGGATGACTACGAGCAGTACTTC. The complete variable domain, with remaining parts taken from reference TRBV5-4 and TRBJ2-7, reads ETGVTQSPTHLIKTRGQQVTLRCSSQSGHNTVSWYQQALGQGPQFIFQYYREEENGRGNFPPRFSGLQFPNYSSELNVNALELDDSALYLCASSFSNYSGMDDYEQYFGPGTRLTVT.

This chain connects TRBV9 to TRBJ2-1; 10 nucleotides agree with TRBD1. V lost 3 bases, J lost 14 bases, and 8 bases stayed unmatched. The CDR3 spans 13 residues. Germline V gene sequence: CDR1 SGDLS, CDR2 YYNGEE. The CDR3 nucleotides are TGTGCCAGCAGCGCACTGGGACAGGGGATGGAGTTCTTC. This sequence encodes CASSALGQGMEFF.

The rearrangement uses TRBV5-1 and TRBJ2-1, with 7 positions matching TRBD2. V was clipped by 0 bases and J by 2 bases; unmatched bases: 2. CDR3 size: 15 residues. Germline values: CDR1 SGHRS, CDR2 YFSETQ. As DNA, the CDR3 is TGCGCCAGCAGCTTGGTGGGGACTACCTACAATGAGCAGTTCTTC. Encoded protein: CASSLVGTTYNEQFF.

The gene calls are TRBV5-5 and TRBJ1-1, with no clear D. V was pared by 0 bases and J by 3 bases, with 6 bases between. Germline V gene lookup returns CDR1 SGHKS and CDR2 YYEKEE (reference sequence). The CDR3 is made up of 13 amino acids. CDR3 in DNA: TGTGCCAGCAGCTTGGAAAGAGACACTGAAGCTTTCTTT. Protein sequence: CASSLERDTEAFF.

The rearrangement links TRBV4-3 to TRBJ1-1; TRBD1 agrees at 9 bases. V gave up 0 bases and J gave up 3 bases; unmatched junction bases: 5. The CDR3 spans 16 residues. CDR1 is LGHNA and CDR2 is YSLEER in the germline V gene. DNA of the CDR3: TGCGCCAGCAGCCAAGATATCTGGACAGGGGACACTGAAGCTTTCTTT. Translated, it gives CASSQDIWTGDTEAFF.

This sequence joins TRBV30 and TRBJ2-1, with 7 positions matching TRBD2. From germline, CDR1 is GTSNPN and CDR2 SVGIG (reference sequence). V shed 5 bases, J shed 5 bases, and the junction held 9 bases outside the gene matches. The CDR3 length is 14 residues. The DNA of the CDR3 is TGTGCCTGGGCGAGCGGGGCGAACAACAATGAGCAGTTCTTC. Residues: CAWASGANNNEQFF.

The V and J genes are TRBV27 and TRBJ1-4; D is unclear. The germline V gene has CDR1 MNHEY and CDR2 SMNVEV (reference sequence). The CDR3 has 14 amino acids. V dropped 3 bases and J dropped 3 bases, with 8 bases sitting between them. The CDR3 sequence is CASSFVGANEKLFF. The CDR3 DNA reads as TGTGCCAGCAGTTTTGTCGGTGCTAATGAAAAACTGTTTTTT.

The gene calls are TRBV30 and TRBJ2-5; TRBD2 aligns across 7 bases. Germline V gene data show CDR1 as GTSNPN and CDR2 as SVGIG (reference sequence). There are 13 residues in the CDR3. V trimming: 7 bases; J trimming: 3 bases; junction bases outside the gene matches: 8. As DNA, the CDR3 is TGTGCCTCCCTAAGGCTAGCGGAAGAGACCCAGTACTTC. Protein sequence: CASLRLAEETQYF. Filled out from reference TRBV30 and TRBJ2-5, the complete variable domain reads SQTIHQWPATLVQPVGSPLSLECTVEGTSNPNLYWYRQAAGRGLQLLFYSVGIGQISSEVPQNLSASRPQDRQFILSSKKLLLSDSGFYLCASLRLAEETQYFGPGTRLLVL.